A selection of T cell receptor beta chains follows, all from one sample in a study of Ad26.COV2.S vaccination and SARS-CoV-2 variants. Only in-frame clones appear in the TCRdb table, and some are missing; sequencing was by immunoSEQ multiplex PCR. The sample holds some 420,000 clones; 70% to 90% are singletons and the top ten take 3.6%. The material was peripheral blood, obtained in a trial of Ad26.COV2.S vaccine versus placebo. These receptors were taken from a person aged 18-65 years who received the Ad26.COV2.S COVID-19 vaccine or a placebo. Each CDR3 is given with its conserved first and last residue. A D gene is named only where the DNA matches it firmly. Part of the rows lack a size; the others show once, few, many or a class for expanded clones.

>TRBV6-5|TRBJ1-4|NA|14|NA
CASRRKATNEKLFF
TGTGCCAGCAGGAGGAAAGCAACTAATGAAAAACTGTTTTTT
>TRBV7-9|TRBJ2-7|once|15|TRBD2
CASSLSSGGFYEQYF
TGTGCCAGCAGCTTGTCTAGCGGAGGCTTTTACGAGCAGTACTTC
>TRBV7-9|TRBJ2-7|NA|14|TRBD1
CASSLAQGAEEQYF
TGTGCCAGCAGCTTAGCACAGGGGGCGGAAGAGCAGTACTTC
>TRBV29-1|TRBJ2-7|NA|12|NA
CSVVTGRYEQYF
TGCAGCGTTGTTACAGGGCGCTACGAGCAGTACTTC
>TRBV9|TRBJ2-1|NA|15|TRBD2
CASSVGLAGHLEQFF
TGTGCCAGCAGCGTAGGACTAGCGGGTCACCTAGAGCAGTTCTTC
>TRBV6-6|TRBJ1-4|NA|13|NA
CASRGPMDEKLFF
TGTGCCAGCAGGGGACCCATGGATGAAAAACTGTTTTTT
>TRBV9|TRBJ2-1|NA|16|TRBD1
CASSAGTGNRGNEQFF
TGTGCCAGCAGCGCTGGGACAGGGAACAGGGGCAATGAGCAGTTCTTC
>TRBV4-3|TRBJ2-5|NA|15|NA
CASSPYYADGETQYF
TGCGCCAGCAGCCCATATTACGCTGACGGAGAGACCCAGTACTTC
>TRBV19|TRBJ1-1|once|14|NA
CASSLHRDNTEAFF
TGTGCCAGTAGTCTCCACAGGGACAACACTGAAGCTTTCTTT
>TRBV11-2|TRBJ2-2|NA|15|NA
CASSLDLIRTGELFF
TGTGCCAGCAGCTTAGATCTTATCCGAACCGGGGAGCTGTTTTTT
>TRBV29-1|TRBJ2-5|NA|14|TRBD2
CSVAASGGAETQYF
TGCAGCGTTGCGGCTAGCGGGGGGGCAGAGACCCAGTACTTC
>TRBV4-2|TRBJ1-2|NA|15|NA
CASSQVRKGIEGYTF
TGTGCCAGCAGCCAAGTTCGGAAGGGGATAGAAGGCTACACCTTC
>TRBV7-6|TRBJ2-2|NA|15|NA
CASRRTRGDTGELFF
TGTGCCAGCAGACGTACTAGGGGGGACACCGGGGAGCTGTTTTTT
>TRBV7-2|TRBJ2-2|once|15|NA
CASSLGGGVAGELFF
TGTGCCAGCAGCTTAGGAGGGGGGGTGGCCGGGGAGCTGTTTTTT